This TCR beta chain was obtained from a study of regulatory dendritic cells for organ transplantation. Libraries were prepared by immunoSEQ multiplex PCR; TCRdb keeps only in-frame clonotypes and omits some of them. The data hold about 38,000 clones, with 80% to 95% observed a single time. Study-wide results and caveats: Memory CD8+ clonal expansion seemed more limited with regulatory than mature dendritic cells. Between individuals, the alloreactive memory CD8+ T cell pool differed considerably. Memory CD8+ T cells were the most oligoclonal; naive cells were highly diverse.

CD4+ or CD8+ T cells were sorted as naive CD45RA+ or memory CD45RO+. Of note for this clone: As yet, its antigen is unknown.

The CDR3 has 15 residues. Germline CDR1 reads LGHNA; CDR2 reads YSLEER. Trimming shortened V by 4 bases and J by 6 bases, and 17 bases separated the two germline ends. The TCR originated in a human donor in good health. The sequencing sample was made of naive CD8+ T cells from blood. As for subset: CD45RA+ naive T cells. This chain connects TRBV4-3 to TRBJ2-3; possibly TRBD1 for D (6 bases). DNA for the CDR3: TGCGCCAGCAGCCCAGAGGGCAGGGGTGCTGATACGCAGTATTTT. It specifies CASSPEGRGADTQYF.